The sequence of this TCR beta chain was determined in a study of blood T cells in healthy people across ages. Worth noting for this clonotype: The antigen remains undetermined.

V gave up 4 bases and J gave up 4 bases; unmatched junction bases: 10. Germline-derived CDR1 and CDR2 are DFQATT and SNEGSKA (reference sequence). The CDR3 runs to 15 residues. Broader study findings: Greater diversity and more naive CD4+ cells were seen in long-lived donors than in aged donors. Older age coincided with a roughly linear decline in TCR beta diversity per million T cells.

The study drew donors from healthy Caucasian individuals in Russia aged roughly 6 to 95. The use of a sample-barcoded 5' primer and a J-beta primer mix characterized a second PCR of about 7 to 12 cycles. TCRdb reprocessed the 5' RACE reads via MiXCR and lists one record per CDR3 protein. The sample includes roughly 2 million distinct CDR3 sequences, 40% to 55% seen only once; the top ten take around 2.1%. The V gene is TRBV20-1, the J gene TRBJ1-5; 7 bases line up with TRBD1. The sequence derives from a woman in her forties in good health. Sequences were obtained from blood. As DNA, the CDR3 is TGCAGTGCTAAAAAACAAGGACAGGTGAATCAGCCCCAGCATTTT. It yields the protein CSAKKQGQVNQPQHF.